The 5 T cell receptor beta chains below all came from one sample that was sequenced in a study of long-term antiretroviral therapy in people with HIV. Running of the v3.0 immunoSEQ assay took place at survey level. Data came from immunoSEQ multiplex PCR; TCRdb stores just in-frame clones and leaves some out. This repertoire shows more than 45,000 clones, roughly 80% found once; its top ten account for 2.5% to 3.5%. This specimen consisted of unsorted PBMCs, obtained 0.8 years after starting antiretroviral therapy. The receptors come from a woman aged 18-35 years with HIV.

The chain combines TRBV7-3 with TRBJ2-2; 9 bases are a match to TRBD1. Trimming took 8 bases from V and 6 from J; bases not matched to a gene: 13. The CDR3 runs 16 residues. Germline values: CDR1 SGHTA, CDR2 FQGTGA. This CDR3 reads CASSPPGQGLAGELFF. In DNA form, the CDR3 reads TGTGCCAGCTCCCCACCGGGACAGGGTTTGGCCGGGGAGCTGTTTTTT.

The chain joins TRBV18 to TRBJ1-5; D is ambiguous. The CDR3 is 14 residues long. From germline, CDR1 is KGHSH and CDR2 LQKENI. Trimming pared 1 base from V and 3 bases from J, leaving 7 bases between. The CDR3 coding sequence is TGTGCCAGCTCACCACGGGATAACAATCAGCCCCAGCATTTT. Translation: CASSPRDNNQPQHF.

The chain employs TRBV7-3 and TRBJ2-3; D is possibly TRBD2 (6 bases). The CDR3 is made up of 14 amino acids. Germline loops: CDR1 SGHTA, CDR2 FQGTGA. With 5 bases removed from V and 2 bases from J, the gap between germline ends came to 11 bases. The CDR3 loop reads CASSLGGFTDTQYF. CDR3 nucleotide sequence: TGTGCCAGCAGCCTGGGGGGATTCACAGATACGCAGTATTTT.

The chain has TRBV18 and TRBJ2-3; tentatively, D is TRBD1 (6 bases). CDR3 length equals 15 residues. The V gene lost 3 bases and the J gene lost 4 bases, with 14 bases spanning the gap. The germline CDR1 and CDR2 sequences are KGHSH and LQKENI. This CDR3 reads CASSPRRGDSDTQYF. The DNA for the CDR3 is TGTGCCAGCTCACCCCGCAGGGGTGATTCAGATACGCAGTATTTT.

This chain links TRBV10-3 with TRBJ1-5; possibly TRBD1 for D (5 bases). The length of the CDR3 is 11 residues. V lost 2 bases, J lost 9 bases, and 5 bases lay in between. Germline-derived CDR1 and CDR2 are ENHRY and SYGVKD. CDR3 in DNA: TGTGCCATCAGTGAGACAGGGCCCCAGCATTTT. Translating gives CAISETGPQHF.